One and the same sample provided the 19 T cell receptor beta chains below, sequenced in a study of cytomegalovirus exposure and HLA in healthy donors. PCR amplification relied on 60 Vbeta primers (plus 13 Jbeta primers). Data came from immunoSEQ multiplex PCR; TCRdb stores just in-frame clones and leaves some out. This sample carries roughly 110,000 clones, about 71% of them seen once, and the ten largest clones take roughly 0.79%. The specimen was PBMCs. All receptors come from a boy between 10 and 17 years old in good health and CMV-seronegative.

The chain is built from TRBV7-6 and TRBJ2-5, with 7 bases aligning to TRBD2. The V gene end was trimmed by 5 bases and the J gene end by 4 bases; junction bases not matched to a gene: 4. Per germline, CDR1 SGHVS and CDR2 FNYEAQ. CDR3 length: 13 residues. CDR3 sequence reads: CASSGGDRETQYF. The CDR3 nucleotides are TGTGCCAGCAGCGGGGGGGACCGAGAGACCCAGTACTTC.

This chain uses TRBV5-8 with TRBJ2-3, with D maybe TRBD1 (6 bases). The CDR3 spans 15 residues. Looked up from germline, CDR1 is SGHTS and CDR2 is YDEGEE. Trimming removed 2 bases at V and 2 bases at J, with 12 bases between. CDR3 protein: CASSFGTTSTDTQYF. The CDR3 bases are TGTGCCAGCAGCTTCGGGACAACCTCCACAGATACGCAGTATTTT.

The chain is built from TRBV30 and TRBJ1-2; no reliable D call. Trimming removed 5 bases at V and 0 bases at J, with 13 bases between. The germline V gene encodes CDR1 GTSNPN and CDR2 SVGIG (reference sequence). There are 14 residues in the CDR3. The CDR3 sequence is CAWGRRPSNYGYTF. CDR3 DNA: TGTGCCTGGGGCCGGCGGCCATCTAACTATGGCTACACCTTC.

For the CDR3, the DNA is TGTGCCAGTAGTATAGGCGCCACTGAAGCTTTCTTT. It encodes CASSIGATEAFF. The chain uses TRBV19 and TRBJ1-1; D is unresolved. V shed 1 base and J shed 4 bases, with 4 bases lying between them. The CDR3 has 12 amino acids. The germline V gene has CDR1 LNHDA and CDR2 SQIVND (reference sequence).

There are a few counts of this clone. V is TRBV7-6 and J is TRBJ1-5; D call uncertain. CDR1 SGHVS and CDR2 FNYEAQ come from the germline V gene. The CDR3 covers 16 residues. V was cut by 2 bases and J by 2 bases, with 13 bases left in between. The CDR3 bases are TGTGCCAGCAGCTTAAGTGCCGGACTAGGCAATCAGCCCCAGCATTTT. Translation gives CASSLSAGLGNQPQHF.

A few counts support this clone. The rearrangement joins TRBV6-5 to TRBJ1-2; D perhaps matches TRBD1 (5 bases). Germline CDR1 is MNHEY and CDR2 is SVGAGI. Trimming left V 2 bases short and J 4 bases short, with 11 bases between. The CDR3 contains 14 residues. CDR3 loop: CASSYGAIGYGYTF. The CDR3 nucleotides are TGTGCCAGCAGTTACGGGGCTATCGGCTATGGCTACACCTTC.

The CDR3 reads CASSQDRIRGNQPQHF. The CDR3 DNA is TGCGCCAGCAGCCAAGATAGAATCCGGGGCAATCAGCCCCAGCATTTT. The chain is built from TRBV4-3 and TRBJ1-5; the D is unclear. There are 16 residues in the CDR3. The germline gives CDR1 LGHNA, CDR2 YSLEER. The V gene lost 0 bases and the J gene lost 2 bases, with 11 bases spanning the gap.

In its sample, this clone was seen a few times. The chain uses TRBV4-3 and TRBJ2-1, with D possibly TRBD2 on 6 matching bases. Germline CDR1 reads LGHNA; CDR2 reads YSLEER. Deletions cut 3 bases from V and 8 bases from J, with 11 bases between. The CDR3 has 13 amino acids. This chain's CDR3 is CASSQGLRHEQFF. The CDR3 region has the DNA TGCGCCAGCAGCCAGGGACTTCGACATGAGCAGTTCTTC.

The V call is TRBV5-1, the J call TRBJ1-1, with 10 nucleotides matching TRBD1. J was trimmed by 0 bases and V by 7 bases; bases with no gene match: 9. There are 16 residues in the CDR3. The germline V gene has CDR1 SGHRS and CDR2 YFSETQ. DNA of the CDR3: TGCGCCAGCGGATTGACAGGGGGCTATGTGAACACTGAAGCTTTCTTT. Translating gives CASGLTGGYVNTEAFF.

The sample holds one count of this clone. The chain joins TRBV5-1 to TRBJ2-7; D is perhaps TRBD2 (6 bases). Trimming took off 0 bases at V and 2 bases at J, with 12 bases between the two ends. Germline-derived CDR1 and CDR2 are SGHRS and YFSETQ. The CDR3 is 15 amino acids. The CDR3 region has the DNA TGCGCCAGCAGCTTGGCGGAGGGCTTTACCTACGAGCAGTACTTC. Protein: CASSLAEGFTYEQYF.

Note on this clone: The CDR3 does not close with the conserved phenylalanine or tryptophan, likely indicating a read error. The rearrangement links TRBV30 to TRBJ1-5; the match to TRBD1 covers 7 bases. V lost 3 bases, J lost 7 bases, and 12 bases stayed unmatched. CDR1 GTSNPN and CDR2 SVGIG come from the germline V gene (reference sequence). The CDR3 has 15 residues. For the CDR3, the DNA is TGTGCCTGGAGCATGGGACAGACGGGTCAACAGCCCCAGCATGTT. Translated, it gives CAWSMGQTGQQPQHV.

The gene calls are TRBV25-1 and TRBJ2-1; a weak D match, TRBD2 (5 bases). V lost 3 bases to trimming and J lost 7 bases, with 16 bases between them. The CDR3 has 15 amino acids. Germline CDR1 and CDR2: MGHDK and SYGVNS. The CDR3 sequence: CASSDAGGGRNEQFF. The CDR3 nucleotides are TGTGCCAGCAGTGACGCTGGTGGAGGAAGAAATGAGCAGTTCTTC.

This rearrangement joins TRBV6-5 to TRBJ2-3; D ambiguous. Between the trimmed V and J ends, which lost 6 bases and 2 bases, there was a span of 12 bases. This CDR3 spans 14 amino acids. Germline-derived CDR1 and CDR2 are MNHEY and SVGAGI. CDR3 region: CASRYVESTDTQYF. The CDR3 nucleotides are TGTGCCAGCAGATATGTGGAGTCCACAGATACGCAGTATTTT.

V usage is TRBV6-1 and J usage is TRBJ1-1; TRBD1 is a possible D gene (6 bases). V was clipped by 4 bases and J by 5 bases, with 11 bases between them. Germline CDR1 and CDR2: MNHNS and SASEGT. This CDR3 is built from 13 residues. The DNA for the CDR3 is TGTGCCAGCAGTGCAGGGGTTCCGACTGAAGCTTTCTTT. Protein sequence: CASSAGVPTEAFF.

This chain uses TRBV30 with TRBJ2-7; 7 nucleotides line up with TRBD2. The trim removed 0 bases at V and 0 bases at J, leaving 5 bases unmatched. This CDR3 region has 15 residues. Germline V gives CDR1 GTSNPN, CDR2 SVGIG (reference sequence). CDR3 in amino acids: CAWSVYGGFSYEQYF. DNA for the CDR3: TGTGCCTGGAGTGTTTACGGGGGGTTCTCCTACGAGCAGTACTTC. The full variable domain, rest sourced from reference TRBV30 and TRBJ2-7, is SQTIHQWPATLVQPVGSPLSLECTVEGTSNPNLYWYRQAAGRGLQLLFYSVGIGQISSEVPQNLSASRPQDRQFILSSKKLLLSDSGFYLCAWSVYGGFSYEQYFGPGTRLTVT.

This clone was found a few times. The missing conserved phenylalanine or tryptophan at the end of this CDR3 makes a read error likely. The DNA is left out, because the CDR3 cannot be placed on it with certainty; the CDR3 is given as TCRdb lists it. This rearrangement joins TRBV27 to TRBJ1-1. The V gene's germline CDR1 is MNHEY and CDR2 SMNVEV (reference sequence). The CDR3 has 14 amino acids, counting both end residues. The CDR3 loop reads CASIAHGRNTEALV.

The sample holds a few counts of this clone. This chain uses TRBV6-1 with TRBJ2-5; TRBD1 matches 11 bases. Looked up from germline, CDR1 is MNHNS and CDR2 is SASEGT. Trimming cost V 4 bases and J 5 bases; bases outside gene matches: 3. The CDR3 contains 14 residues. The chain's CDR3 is CASSVGQGAETQYF. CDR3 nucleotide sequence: TGTGCCAGCAGTGTTGGACAGGGGGCGGAGACCCAGTACTTC.

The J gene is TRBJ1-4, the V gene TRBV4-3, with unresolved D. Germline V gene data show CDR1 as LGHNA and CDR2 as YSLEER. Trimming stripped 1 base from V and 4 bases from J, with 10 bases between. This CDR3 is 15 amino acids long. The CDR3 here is CASSQVAVNNEKLFF. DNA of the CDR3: TGCGCCAGCAGCCAAGTTGCAGTGAATAATGAAAAACTGTTTTTT.

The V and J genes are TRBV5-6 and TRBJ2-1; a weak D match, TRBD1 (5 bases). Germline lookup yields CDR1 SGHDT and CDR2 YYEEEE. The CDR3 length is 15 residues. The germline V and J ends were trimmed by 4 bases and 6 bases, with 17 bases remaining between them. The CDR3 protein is CASSPGLGGVNEQFF. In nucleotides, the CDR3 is TGTGCCAGCAGCCCAGGGTTGGGCGGAGTCAATGAGCAGTTCTTC. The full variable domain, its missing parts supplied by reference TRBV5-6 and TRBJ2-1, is DAGVTQSPTHLIKTRGQQVTLRCSPKSGHDTVSWYQQALGQGPQFIFQYYEEEERQRGNFPDRFSGHQFPNYSSELNVNALLLGDSALYLCASSPGLGGVNEQFFGPGTRLTVL.